Listed below are T cell receptor beta chains from one sample, sequenced in a study of shared T cell receptors in the human thymus. Sequencing used immunoSEQ multiplex PCR; TCRdb keeps in-frame clones, though not all of them. The table records hundreds of thousands of clones, 70% to 80% of them present only once. This sample was shared with a second study, whose subject was human thymus T cells.

Specimen: thymocytes. The receptors originated from a boy less than two years old with a congenital heart defect. Each CDR3 is given with its conserved first and last residue. The D gene is left open where the match is weak. Some rows mark clone size as missing; the rest say once, few, many or name a class of expanded clone.

size: few
J: TRBJ1-1
V: TRBV30
D: -
DNA: TGTGCCTGGAGAGGGGGAATGAACACTGAAGCTTTCTTT
CDR3: CAWRGGMNTEAFF

size: -
J: TRBJ2-7
V: TRBV2
D: -
DNA: TGTGCCAGCAGTGCCAAACTCTACGGCAGGTTTCAGTCCGAGCAGTACTTC
CDR3: CASSAKLYGRFQSEQYF

size: -
J: TRBJ2-6
V: TRBV7-9
D: -
DNA: TGTGCCAGCAGCTGCCCGTTCTACTCTGGGGCCAACGTCCTGACTTTC
CDR3: CASSCPFYSGANVLTF

size: -
J: TRBJ2-7
V: TRBV4-3
D: TRBD1
DNA: TGCGCCAGCAGCCAGGGAATGACAGGGGGCGCGGAAGACGAGCAGTACTTC
CDR3: CASSQGMTGGAEDEQYF

size: -
J: TRBJ2-7
V: TRBV4-3
D: -
DNA: TGCGCCAGCAGCCTGTCTAGCATCTCCTACGAGCAGTACTTC
CDR3: CASSLSSISYEQYF

size: few
J: TRBJ2-7
V: TRBV7-2
D: -
DNA: TGTGCCAGCAGCATAGACAGCTACGAGCAGTACTTC
CDR3: CASSIDSYEQYF

size: -
J: TRBJ1-1
V: TRBV5-5
D: -
DNA: TGTGCCAGCAGCTTGTGTGCGGCACGGGGCACTGAAGCTTTCTTT
CDR3: CASSLCAARGTEAFF

size: -
J: TRBJ1-1
V: TRBV19
D: -
DNA: TGTGCCACCCAACCGGGCACTGAAGCTTTCTTT
CDR3: CATQPGTEAFF

size: -
J: TRBJ1-1
V: TRBV4-3
D: -
DNA: TGCGCCAGCACCCCAAGTCCCGGGGACACTGAAGCTTTCTTT
CDR3: CASTPSPGDTEAFF

size: -
J: TRBJ1-2
V: TRBV5-6
D: TRBD1
DNA: TGTGCCAGCAGCTCGATCCGGGACAGGGTAGACTATGGCTACACCTTC
CDR3: CASSSIRDRVDYGYTF

size: -
J: TRBJ2-2
V: TRBV28
D: -
DNA: TGTGCCAGCAGTTTATTGGGACACCCCCCGACGGGGGAGCTGTTTTTT
CDR3: CASSLLGHPPTGELFF

size: -
J: TRBJ1-1
V: TRBV6-6
D: -
DNA: TGTGCCAGCACCAACGTAAGGGGAACTGAAGCTTTCTTT
CDR3: CASTNVRGTEAFF

size: -
J: TRBJ2-3
V: TRBV2
D: TRBD2
DNA: TGTGCCAGCAGTCAAACTAGCGGGAGTCTGGGAGATACGCAGTATTTT
CDR3: CASSQTSGSLGDTQYF

size: -
J: TRBJ2-1
V: TRBV4-2
D: TRBD2
DNA: TGTGCCAGCAGCCAAGAAGGGCCGGGACTATACAATGAGCAGTTCTTC
CDR3: CASSQEGPGLYNEQFF

size: -
J: TRBJ1-5
V: TRBV4-2
D: TRBD1
DNA: TGTGCCAGCAGCCACGGACAGGGCTCCCAGCCCCAGCATTTT
CDR3: CASSHGQGSQPQHF

size: -
J: TRBJ2-7
V: TRBV19
D: TRBD1
DNA: TGTGCCAGCCGGCCCCGAGACAGGGCCCTCTACGAGCAGTACTTC
CDR3: CASRPRDRALYEQYF

size: -
J: TRBJ2-5
V: TRBV7-6
D: TRBD2
DNA: TGTGCCAGCAGCTTAGTGACCCTGGGGACTAGCGGGAGGACTTCAGAGACCCAGTACTTC
CDR3: CASSLVTLGTSGRTSETQYF

size: -
J: TRBJ2-3
V: TRBV5-1
D: -
DNA: TGCGCCAGCAGCTTGGCAGGGGACACAGATACGCAGTATTTT
CDR3: CASSLAGDTDTQYF

size: -
J: TRBJ2-7
V: TRBV5-3
D: -
DNA: TGTGCCAGAAGCCCGTGGAGGGGGCTAGCTACGAGCGGTACTTCGGCCCACGAGCAGTACTTC
CDR3: CARSPWRGLATSGTSAHEQYF

size: -
J: TRBJ2-7
V: TRBV12-5
D: -
DNA: TGTGCTAGTGGACGCAGGGTAGGTTTGTTCTACGAGCAGTACTTC
CDR3: CASGRRVGLFYEQYF

size: few
J: TRBJ2-7
V: TRBV30
D: TRBD1
DNA: TGTGCCTGGTCGGGACAGGGTTTCTCCTACGAGCAGTACTTC
CDR3: CAWSGQGFSYEQYF

size: few
J: TRBJ2-7
V: TRBV5-5
D: TRBD2
DNA: TGTGCCAGCAGCTTGGGCGGGAGCTCCTACGAGCAGTACTTC
CDR3: CASSLGGSSYEQYF